The present entry profiles one T cell receptor beta chain with its context. Its antigen is still unknown. The data derive from a study of CD8 T cells in Susac syndrome. Treatment-naive patients with stable or active relapsing-remitting disease served as multiple sclerosis controls. Negative isolation yielded the CD8+ and CD4+ T cells, while FACS enriched the TEMRA cells. A quantity of 0.5 to 1 ug RNA underwent reverse transcription using random hexamers. Across 54 Vbeta and 13 Jbeta, TCR beta CDR3 was amplified with immunoSEQ multiplex PCR. MiXCR was run by TCRdb on the immunoSEQ multiplex PCR reads, yielding one entry per CDR3 protein. The table shows about 210,000 distinct CDR3 sequences, with approximately 95% occurring only once. General study points: The number of individuals included in the study's TCR sequencing and HLA analysis was acknowledged as relatively small.

Germline assignment: CDR1 LGHDT and CDR2 YNNKEL (reference sequence). The CDR3 covers 14 residues. V was shortened by 0 bases and J by 6 bases, with 9 bases between the two germline ends. The receptor was derived from a human donor with multiple sclerosis. This chain connects TRBV3-1 to TRBJ2-1; perhaps TRBD1 as D (6 bases). The sequenced material came from CD4+ T cells from PBMCs. The CDR3 DNA reads TGTGCCAGCAGCCAAGACCTGGGGGCCAATGAGCAGTTCTTC. It is translated as CASSQDLGANEQFF.